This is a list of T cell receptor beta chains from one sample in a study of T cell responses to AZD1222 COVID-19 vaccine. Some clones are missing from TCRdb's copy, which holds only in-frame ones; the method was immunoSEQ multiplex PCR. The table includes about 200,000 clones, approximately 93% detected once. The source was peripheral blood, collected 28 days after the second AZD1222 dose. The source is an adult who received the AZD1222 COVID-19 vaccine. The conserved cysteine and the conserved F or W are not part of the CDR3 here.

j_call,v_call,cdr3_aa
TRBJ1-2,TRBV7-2,ASSLVMGANYGYT
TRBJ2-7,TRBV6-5,ASRKAGTDFYEQY
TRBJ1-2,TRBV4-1,ASSTGGAPYGYT
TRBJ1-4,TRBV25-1,ASSEHGQSEKLF
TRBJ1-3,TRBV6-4,ASSESPGNTIY
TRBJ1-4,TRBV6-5,ASLGTDEGKLF
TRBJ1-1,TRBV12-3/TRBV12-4,ASSLLVGTEAF
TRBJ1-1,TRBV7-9,ASSPTMGFGTEAF
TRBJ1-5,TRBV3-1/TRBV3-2,ASSQDSTGAHPYQPQH
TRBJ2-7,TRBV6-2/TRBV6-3,ASSYGAGGPYEQY
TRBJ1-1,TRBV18,ASSPPHTKNTEAF
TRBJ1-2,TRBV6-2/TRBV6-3,ASSYSPAGSYT
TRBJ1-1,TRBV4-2,ASSHYQGGTEAF
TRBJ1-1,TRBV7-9,ASSFMNTEAF
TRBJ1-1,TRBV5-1,ASSLGLQGNTEAF
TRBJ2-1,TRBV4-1,ASSHQTLAVNNEQF
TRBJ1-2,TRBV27,ASSPTIGTDAVNYGYT
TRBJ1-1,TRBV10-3,AISDPHQNTEAF
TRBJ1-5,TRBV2,ASGGQGSGSNQPQH
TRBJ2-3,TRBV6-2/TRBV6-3,ASSNPGTGVGDTQY
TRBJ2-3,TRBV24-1,ATSIGTDTQY
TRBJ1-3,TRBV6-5,ASETGTSGNTIY
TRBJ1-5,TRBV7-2,ASSPVSSNQPQH
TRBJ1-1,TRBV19,ASSSTPNTEAF
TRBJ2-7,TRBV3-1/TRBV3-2,ASSHLWSDRSDYEQY
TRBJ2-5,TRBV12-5,ASGLAHQSTGKETQY
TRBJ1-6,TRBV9,ASSVDPNTGTGLSSYNSPLH